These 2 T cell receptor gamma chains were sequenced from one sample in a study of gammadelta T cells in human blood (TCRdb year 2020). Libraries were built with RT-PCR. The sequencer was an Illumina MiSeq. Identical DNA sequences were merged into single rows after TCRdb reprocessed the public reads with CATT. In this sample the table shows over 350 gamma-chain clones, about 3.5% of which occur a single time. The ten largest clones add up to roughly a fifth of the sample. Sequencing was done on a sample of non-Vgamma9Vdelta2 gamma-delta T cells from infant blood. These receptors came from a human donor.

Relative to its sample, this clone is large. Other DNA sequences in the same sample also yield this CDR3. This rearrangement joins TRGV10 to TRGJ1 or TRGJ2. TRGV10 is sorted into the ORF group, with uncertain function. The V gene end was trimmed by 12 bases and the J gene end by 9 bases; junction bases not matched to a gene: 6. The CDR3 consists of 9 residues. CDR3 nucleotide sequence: TGTGCTGCCCTTACTAAGAAACTCTTT. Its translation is CAALTKKLF.

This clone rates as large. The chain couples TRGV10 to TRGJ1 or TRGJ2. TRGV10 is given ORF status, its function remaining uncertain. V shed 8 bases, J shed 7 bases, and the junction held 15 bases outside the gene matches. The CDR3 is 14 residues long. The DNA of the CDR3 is TGTGCTGCGTGGGATTTGACAGTAGGGTATAAGAAACTCTTT. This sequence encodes CAAWDLTVGYKKLF.